Below, 20 T cell receptor beta chains from the same sample are listed, as sequenced in a study of T-cell memory formation after mild COVID-19. TCRdb re-analysed the 5' RACE reads in MiXCR, keeping a single row per CDR3 protein. The sample lists 100,000 or so distinct CDR3 sequences; 11% were seen once. The specimen sequenced was PBMCs or a T cell subset sorted from them (not recorded which). The receptor set was obtained from a young man who had mild COVID-19 (a few samples of this study predate the infection). Cell type and time point are not known.

V and J are TRBV29-1 and TRBJ2-5, with 14 nucleotides matching TRBD2. V was pared by 2 bases and J by 2 bases, with 16 bases of the junction left unmatched. The germline V gene encodes CDR1 SQVTM and CDR2 ANQGSEA. This CDR3 contains 20 residues. CDR3 protein: CSVEPSKWTSGGRDQETQYF. For the CDR3, the DNA is TGCAGCGTTGAACCCAGCAAATGGACTAGCGGGGGGCGAGATCAAGAGACCCAGTACTTC.

The sample holds a few counts of this clonotype. This sequence joins TRBV5-1 and TRBJ2-7; 7 bases fit TRBD1. The CDR3 totals 15 residues. Germline values: CDR1 SGHRS, CDR2 YFSETQ. The V gene end was trimmed by 0 bases and the J gene end by 2 bases; junction bases not matched to a gene: 5. In nucleotides, the CDR3 is TGCGCCAGCAGCTTGGGAGGGGGCTTTCCCTACGAGCAGTACTTC. Residues: CASSLGGGFPYEQYF.

The chain combines TRBV5-1 with TRBJ2-1; D is unclear. With 4 bases removed from V and 7 bases from J, the gap between germline ends came to 12 bases. The CDR3 consists of 13 residues. Germline CDR1 reads SGHRS; CDR2 reads YFSETQ. The CDR3 spells CASSPTGRNEQFF. The DNA of the CDR3 is TGCGCCAGCAGCCCCACGGGCCGGAATGAGCAGTTCTTC.

This clonotype appeared a few times. This CDR3 reads CASSLFGDEAFF. The DNA for the CDR3 is TGTGCCAGCAGCTTATTTGGAGATGAAGCTTTCTTT. The V gene is TRBV7-9, the J gene TRBJ1-1; D not resolved. Deletions cut 2 bases from V and 7 bases from J, with 8 bases between. The CDR3 is 12 amino acids. Germline CDR1 reads SEHNR; CDR2 reads FQNEAQ (reference sequence). The full variable domain, rest sourced from reference TRBV7-9 and TRBJ1-1, is DTGVSQNPRHKITKRGQNVTFRCDPISEHNRLYWYRQTLGQGPEFLTYFQNEAQLEKSRLLSDRFSAERPKGSFSTLEIQRTEQGDSAMYLCASSLFGDEAFFGQGTRLTVV.

This clonotype was observed a few times. This sequence joins TRBV7-9 and TRBJ2-1; 11 bases map to TRBD2. After removal of 5 bases from V and 2 bases from J, the junction contained 5 bases not matched to a gene. The CDR3 has 16 residues. Germline-derived CDR1 and CDR2 are SEHNR and FQNEAQ (reference sequence). The CDR3 loop is CASSHPTSGAYNEQFF. Written as DNA, the CDR3 is TGTGCCAGCAGCCACCCGACTAGCGGGGCCTACAATGAGCAGTTCTTC. Combining the CDR3 with reference TRBV7-9 and TRBJ2-1 gives the whole variable domain DTGVSQNPRHKITKRGQNVTFRCDPISEHNRLYWYRQTLGQGPEFLTYFQNEAQLEKSRLLSDRFSAERPKGSFSTLEIQRTEQGDSAMYLCASSHPTSGAYNEQFFGPGTRLTVL.

This clonotype was seen a few times. The rearrangement joins TRBV29-1 to TRBJ2-7, with 8 bases fitting TRBD1. Per the germline V gene, CDR1 is SQVTM and CDR2 is ANQGSEA. Losses at the gene ends were 0 bases for V and 7 bases for J; bases not matched to a gene: 14. The CDR3 has 16 residues. CDR3 nucleotides: TGCAGCGTTGAAGAGGTATTACAGGGGGTAGGCTTTGAGCAGTACGTC. Translation: CSVEEVLQGVGFEQYV.

This chain links TRBV7-9 with TRBJ2-7, with D possibly being TRBD1 or TRBD2 (5 bases each). Germline V CDR1 and CDR2: SEHNR, FQNEAQ (reference sequence). The CDR3 runs 14 residues. Trimming shortened V by 0 bases and J by 2 bases, and 8 bases separated the two germline ends. CDR3 coding DNA: TGTGCCAGCAGCTTAGCTCAGGGACCCTACGAGCAGTACGTC. It yields the protein CASSLAQGPYEQYV.

The chain employs TRBV7-9 and TRBJ2-1; D not certain. The CDR3 runs 16 residues. CDR1 and CDR2 from the germline V gene are SEHNR and FQNEAQ (reference sequence). V lost 1 base to trimming and J lost 2 bases, with 12 bases between them. CDR3 DNA: TGTGCCAGCAGCTTAGGAACCCGAGGCGCCTACAATGAGCAGTTCTTC. This sequence encodes CASSLGTRGAYNEQFF.

This clonotype was seen many times. The chain couples TRBV4-1 to TRBJ1-2; D ambiguous. V lost 3 bases to trimming and J lost 5 bases, with 19 bases between them. Per the germline V gene, CDR1 is MGHRA and CDR2 is YSYEKL. This CDR3 contains 16 residues. For the CDR3, the DNA is TGCGCCAGCAGCCAGAGCTCGTTGGACGGATTATATGGCTACACCTTC. Translated: CASSQSSLDGLYGYTF.

The rearrangement joins TRBV4-3 to TRBJ2-2; D unresolved. CDR3 length: 15 residues. V lost 4 bases to trimming and J lost 2 bases, with 11 bases between them. Germline V gene data show CDR1 as LGHNA and CDR2 as YSLEER. In DNA form, the CDR3 reads TGCGCCAGCAGCCCCCAAGATTATAACACCGGGGAGCTGTTTTTT. Its translation: CASSPQDYNTGELFF.

The CDR3 sequence: CASSFIDRISAEQFF. CDR3 DNA: TGTGCCAGCAGCTTCATCGACAGGATCTCCGCTGAGCAGTTCTTC. This chain connects TRBV5-6 to TRBJ2-1; D may be TRBD1 (6 bases). The length of the CDR3 is 15 residues. The V end lost 2 bases, the J end lost 9 bases, and 18 bases lay between the germline ends. Germline V CDR1 and CDR2: SGHDT, YYEEEE.

This clonotype was counted a few times. CDR3 in DNA: TGTGCCAGCAGCTTAGGACTCTCTGACTCTGGAAACACCATATATTTT. This codes for CASSLGLSDSGNTIYF. This chain joins TRBV7-2 and TRBJ1-3; no definite D call. The V and J ends lost 1 base and 0 bases respectively, with 10 bases between them. From germline, CDR1 is SGHTA and CDR2 FQGNSA. CDR3 length: 16 residues.

This CDR3 is CASRSGLAGETDTQYF. CDR3 DNA sequence: TGTGCCAGCAGGTCGGGACTAGCGGGGGAAACAGATACGCAGTATTTT. V usage is TRBV12-3 or TRBV12-4 and J usage is TRBJ2-3; 14 bases match TRBD2. The J segment lost 3 bases and the V segment lost 6 bases, leaving 5 bases of the junction unmatched. This CDR3 region has 16 residues.

This clonotype was recorded many times. The V and J genes are TRBV20-1 and TRBJ2-3, with 11 bases identical to TRBD2. This CDR3 region has 18 residues. The germline V gene has CDR1 DFQATT and CDR2 SNEGSKA (reference sequence). Trimming took 2 bases from V and 2 from J; bases not matched to a gene: 12. The CDR3 bases are TGCAGTGCTAGACAAGGGCTAGCGGGGGGACCATTCACAGATACGCAGTATTTT. This encodes CSARQGLAGGPFTDTQYF.

This clonotype showed up just a few times. This sequence joins TRBV6-6 and TRBJ2-1; 8 positions agree with TRBD2. The CDR3 consists of 19 residues. Trimming removed 5 bases from V and 2 bases from J; junction bases left unmatched: 17. From germline, CDR1 is MNHNY and CDR2 SVGAGI (reference sequence). The CDR3 region is CASSPPGTRRLSTYNEQFF. The CDR3 DNA follows: TGTGCCAGCAGTCCCCCCGGGACTAGGCGCCTATCCACCTACAATGAGCAGTTCTTC.

This clonotype has a handful of counts. In DNA form, the CDR3 reads TGCGCCAGCAGCCAATTAAATCCCGGGGAGCTGTTTTTT. It specifies CASSQLNPGELFF. The rearrangement uses TRBV4-3 and TRBJ2-2; no clear D gene. Trimming took 2 bases from V and 6 from J, leaving 7 bases between them. The length of the CDR3 is 13 residues. Germline CDR1 reads LGHNA; CDR2 reads YSLEER.

This clonotype was detected only a few times. The V gene is TRBV6-5, the J gene TRBJ2-5; TRBD2 aligns across 11 bases. This CDR3 is 17 amino acids long. V shed 1 base, J shed 0 bases, and the junction held 4 bases outside the gene matches. The germline CDR1 and CDR2 sequences are MNHEY and SVGAGI. The CDR3 is CASSYWSSGGYQETQYF. CDR3 in DNA: TGTGCCAGCAGTTACTGGTCTAGCGGGGGGTACCAAGAGACCCAGTACTTC.

This clonotype has only a few counts. This chain uses TRBV9 with TRBJ1-4; D remains ambiguous. Germline V gene data show CDR1 as SGDLS and CDR2 as YYNGEE. V lost 0 bases and J lost 6, with 6 bases in between. This CDR3 is 13 amino acids long. The CDR3 nucleotides are TGTGCCAGCAGCGTAGATTCGGATGAAAAACTGTTTTTT. This gives the protein CASSVDSDEKLFF.

V gene TRBV9 combines with J gene TRBJ2-5, with D unresolved. CDR3 length equals 14 residues. Germline lookup yields CDR1 SGDLS and CDR2 YYNGEE. Trimming took off 0 bases at V and 3 bases at J, with 9 bases between the two ends. DNA for the CDR3: TGTGCCAGCAGCGTAGTAGGTAGTAAAGAGACCCAGTACTTC. This encodes CASSVVGSKETQYF.

V usage is TRBV7-2 and J usage is TRBJ2-5, with TRBD2 identical over 14 bases. This CDR3 is 16 amino acids long. The J segment lost 3 bases and the V segment lost 5 bases, leaving 5 bases of the junction unmatched. Germline V lookup: CDR1 SGHTA, CDR2 FQGNSA. CDR3 DNA sequence: TGTGCCAGCAGCGCCTGGACTAGCGGGGGGAAAGAGACCCAGTACTTC. It codes for CASSAWTSGGKETQYF.